Below, one TCR beta chain is given with its context. These data originate in a study of T-cell memory formation after mild COVID-19. TCRdb analysed the 5' RACE reads with MiXCR anew, one entry per CDR3 protein. The repertoire holds 140,000 to 150,000 distinct CDR3 sequences, with under 30% as singletons. The germline CDR1 and CDR2 sequences are SGHRS and YFSETQ. Trimming cost V 3 bases and J 4 bases; bases outside gene matches: 10. CDR3 length equals 17 residues. The material sequenced was PBMCs or a T cell subset sorted from them (not recorded which). The chain employs TRBV5-1 and TRBJ2-2, with 9 bases fitting TRBD1. The TCR was taken from an adult woman who had mild COVID-19 (a few samples of this study predate the infection). Cell type and time point are not known. The DNA of the CDR3 is TGCGCCAGCAGCTCCCGGACAGGGGCAGTGGGCACCGGGGAGCTGTTTTTT. Translation gives CASSSRTGAVGTGELFF.